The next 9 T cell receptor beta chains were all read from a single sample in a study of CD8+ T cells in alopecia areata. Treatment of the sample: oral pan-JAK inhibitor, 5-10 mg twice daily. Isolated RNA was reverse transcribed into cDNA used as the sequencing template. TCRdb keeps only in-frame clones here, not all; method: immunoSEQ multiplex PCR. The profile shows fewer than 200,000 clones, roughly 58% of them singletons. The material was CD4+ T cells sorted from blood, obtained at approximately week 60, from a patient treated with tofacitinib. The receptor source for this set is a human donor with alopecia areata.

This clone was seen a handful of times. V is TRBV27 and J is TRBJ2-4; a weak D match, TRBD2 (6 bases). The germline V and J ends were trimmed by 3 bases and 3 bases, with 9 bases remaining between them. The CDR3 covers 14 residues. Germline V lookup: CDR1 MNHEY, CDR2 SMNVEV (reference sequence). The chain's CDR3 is CASSFGGHKNIQYF. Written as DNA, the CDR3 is TGTGCCAGCAGTTTCGGAGGGCACAAAAACATTCAGTACTTC.

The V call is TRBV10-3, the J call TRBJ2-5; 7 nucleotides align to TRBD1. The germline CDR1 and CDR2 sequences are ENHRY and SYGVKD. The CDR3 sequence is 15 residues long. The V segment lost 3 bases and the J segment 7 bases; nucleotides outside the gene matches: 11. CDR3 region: CAISDDRTHRGTQYF. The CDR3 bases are TGTGCCATCAGTGATGACAGGACGCACAGGGGGACCCAGTACTTC.

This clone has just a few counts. The CDR3 DNA follows: TGTGCCAGCACCGGACGTTGGGAATCGGGAACAGATACGCAGTATTTT. Translation: CASTGRWESGTDTQYF. V gene TRBV18 combines with J gene TRBJ2-3; tentative D call: TRBD2 (5 bases). In germline, CDR1 is KGHSH, CDR2 LQKENI. This CDR3 is 16 amino acids long. V was clipped by 8 bases and J by 3 bases, with 21 bases between them.

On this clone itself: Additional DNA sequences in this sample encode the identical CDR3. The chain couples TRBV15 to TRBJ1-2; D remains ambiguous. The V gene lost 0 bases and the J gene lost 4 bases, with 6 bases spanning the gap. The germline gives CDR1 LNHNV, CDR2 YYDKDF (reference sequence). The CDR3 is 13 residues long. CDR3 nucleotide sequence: TGTGCCACCAGCAGAGATCGTAGCTATGGCTACACCTTC. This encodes CATSRDRSYGYTF.

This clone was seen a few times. CDR3 in DNA: TGCGCCAGCAGCTCCCCGGCGGGGGGCCTATCTGGGGCCAACGTCCTGACTTTC. Translation gives CASSSPAGGLSGANVLTF. The V and J genes are TRBV5-1 and TRBJ2-6, with 8 bases identical to TRBD2. The J segment lost 1 base and the V segment lost 3 bases, leaving 9 bases of the junction unmatched. Looked up from germline, CDR1 is SGHRS and CDR2 is YFSETQ. The CDR3 spans 18 residues.

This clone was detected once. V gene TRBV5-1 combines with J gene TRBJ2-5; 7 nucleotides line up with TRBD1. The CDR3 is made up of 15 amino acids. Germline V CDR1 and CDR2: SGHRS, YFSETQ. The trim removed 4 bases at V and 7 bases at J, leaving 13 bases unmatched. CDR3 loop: CASSTRQGVRGTQYF. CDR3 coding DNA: TGCGCCAGCAGCACCAGACAGGGAGTAAGAGGGACCCAGTACTTC.

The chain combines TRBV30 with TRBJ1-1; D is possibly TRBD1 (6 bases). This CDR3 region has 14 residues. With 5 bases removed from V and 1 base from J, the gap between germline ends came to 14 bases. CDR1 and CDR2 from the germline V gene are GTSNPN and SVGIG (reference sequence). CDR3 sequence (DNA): TGTGCCTGGGGGGAGACAGGATGGAACACTGAAGCTTTCTTT. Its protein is CAWGETGWNTEAFF.

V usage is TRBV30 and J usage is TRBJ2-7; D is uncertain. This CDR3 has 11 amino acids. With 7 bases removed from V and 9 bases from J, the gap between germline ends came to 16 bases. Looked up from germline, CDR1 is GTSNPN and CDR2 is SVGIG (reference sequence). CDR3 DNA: TGTGCCTCCCTGTCGAGAAATGGGCAGTACTTC. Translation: CASLSRNGQYF.

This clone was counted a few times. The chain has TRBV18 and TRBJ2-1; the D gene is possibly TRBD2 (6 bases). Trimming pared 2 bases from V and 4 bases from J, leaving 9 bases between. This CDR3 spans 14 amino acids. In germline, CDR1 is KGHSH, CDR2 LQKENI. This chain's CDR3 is CASSPGEVYNEQFF. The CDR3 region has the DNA TGTGCCAGCTCACCAGGGGAGGTTTACAATGAGCAGTTCTTC. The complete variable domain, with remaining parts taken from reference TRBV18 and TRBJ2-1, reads NAGVMQNPRHLVRRRGQEARLRCSPMKGHSHVYWYRQLPEEGLKFMVYLQKENIIDESGMPKERFSAEFPKEGPSILRIQQVVRGDSAAYFCASSPGEVYNEQFFGPGTRLTVL.